This TCR beta chain was captured in a study of preoperative IRX-2 immunotherapy in early breast cancer. Trimming pared 3 bases from V and 5 bases from J, leaving 13 bases between. CDR1 SGHDN and CDR2 FVKESK come from the germline V gene. This CDR3 comprises 15 residues. The treatment was: preoperative locoregional IRX-2 cytokine immunotherapy. Samples came from a phase Ib trial of preoperative locoregional IRX-2 cytokine immunotherapy. TCRdb's table, derived via immunoSEQ multiplex PCR, lists solely in-frame clones and lacks some. This sample has tens of thousands of clones, with approximately 95% found just once.

The input for sequencing was tumor tissue, taken after IRX-2 immunotherapy. The chain has TRBV14 and TRBJ2-2, with D possibly TRBD2 on 6 matching bases. The TCR sequence derives from a human donor with breast cancer. This CDR3 reads CASSHRDLWTGELFF. DNA of the CDR3: TGTGCCAGCAGCCATCGGGACTTATGGACCGGGGAGCTGTTTTTT. The entire variable domain, with the rest obtained from reference TRBV14 and TRBJ2-2, is as follows: EAGVTQFPSHSVIEKGQTVTLRCDPISGHDNLYWYRRVMGKEIKFLLHFVKESKQDESGMPNNRFLAERTGGTYSTLKVQPAELEDSGVYFCASSHRDLWTGELFFGEGSRLTVL.